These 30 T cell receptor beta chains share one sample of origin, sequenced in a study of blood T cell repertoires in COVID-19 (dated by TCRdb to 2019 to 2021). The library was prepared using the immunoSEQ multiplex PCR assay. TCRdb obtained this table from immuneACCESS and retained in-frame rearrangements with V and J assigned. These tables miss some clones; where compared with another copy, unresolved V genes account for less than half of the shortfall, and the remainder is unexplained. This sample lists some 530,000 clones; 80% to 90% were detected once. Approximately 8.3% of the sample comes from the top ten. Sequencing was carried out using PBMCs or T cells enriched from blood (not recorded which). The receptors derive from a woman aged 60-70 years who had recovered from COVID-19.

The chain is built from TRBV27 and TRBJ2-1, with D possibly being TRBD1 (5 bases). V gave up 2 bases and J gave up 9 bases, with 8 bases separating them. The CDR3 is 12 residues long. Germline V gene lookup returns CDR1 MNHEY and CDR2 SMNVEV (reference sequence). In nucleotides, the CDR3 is TGTGCCAGCAGTTTAGGTACAGGTGAGCAGTTCTTC. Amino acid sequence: CASSLGTGEQFF.

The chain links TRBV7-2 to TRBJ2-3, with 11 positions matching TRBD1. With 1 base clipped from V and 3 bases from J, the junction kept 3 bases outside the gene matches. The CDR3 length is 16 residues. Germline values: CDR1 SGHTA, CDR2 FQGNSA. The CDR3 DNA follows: TGTGCCAGCAGCTTAGTTGGACAGGGGGCAACAGATACGCAGTATTTT. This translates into CASSLVGQGATDTQYF.

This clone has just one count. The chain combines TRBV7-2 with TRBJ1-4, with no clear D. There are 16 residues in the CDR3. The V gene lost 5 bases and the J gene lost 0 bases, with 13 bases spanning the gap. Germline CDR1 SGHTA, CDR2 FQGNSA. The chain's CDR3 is CASSLGRTATNEKLFF. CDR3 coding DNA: TGTGCCAGCAGCCTCGGGAGGACTGCAACTAATGAAAAACTGTTTTTT.

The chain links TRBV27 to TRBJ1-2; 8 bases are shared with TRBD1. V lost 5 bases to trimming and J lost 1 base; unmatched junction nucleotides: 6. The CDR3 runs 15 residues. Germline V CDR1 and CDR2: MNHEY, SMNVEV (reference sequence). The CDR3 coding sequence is TGTGCCAGCAGTCCGGGGACAGGAGTTAACTATGGCTACACCTTC. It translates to CASSPGTGVNYGYTF.

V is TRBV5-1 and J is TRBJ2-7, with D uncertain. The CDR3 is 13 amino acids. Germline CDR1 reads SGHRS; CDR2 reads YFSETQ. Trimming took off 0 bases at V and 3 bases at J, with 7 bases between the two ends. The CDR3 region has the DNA TGCGCCAGCAGCTTGGATGGCAGCTACGAGCAGTACGTC. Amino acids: CASSLDGSYEQYV.

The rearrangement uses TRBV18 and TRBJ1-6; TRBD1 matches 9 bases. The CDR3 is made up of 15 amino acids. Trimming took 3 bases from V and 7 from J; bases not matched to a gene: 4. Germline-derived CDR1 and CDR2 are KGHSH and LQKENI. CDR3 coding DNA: TGTGCCAGCTCACCGGGGACAGGGTCAAATTCACCCCTCCACTTT. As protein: CASSPGTGSNSPLHF.

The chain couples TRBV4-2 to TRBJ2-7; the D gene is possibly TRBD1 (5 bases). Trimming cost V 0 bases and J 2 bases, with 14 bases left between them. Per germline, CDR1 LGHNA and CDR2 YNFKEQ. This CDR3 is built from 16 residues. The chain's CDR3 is CASSQDWNLGAYEQYF. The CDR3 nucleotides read TGTGCCAGCAGCCAAGATTGGAACTTAGGGGCCTACGAGCAGTACTTC.

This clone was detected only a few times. The CDR3 DNA reads TGTGCCAGCAGCTTAAGTGGCTTTAGCGACGGCTACACCTTC. It specifies CASSLSGFSDGYTF. V and J are TRBV7-9 and TRBJ1-2; no clear D gene. Trimming took 2 bases from V and 8 from J, leaving 15 bases between them. The CDR3 has 14 residues. Germline CDR1 SEHNR, CDR2 FQNEAQ (reference sequence).

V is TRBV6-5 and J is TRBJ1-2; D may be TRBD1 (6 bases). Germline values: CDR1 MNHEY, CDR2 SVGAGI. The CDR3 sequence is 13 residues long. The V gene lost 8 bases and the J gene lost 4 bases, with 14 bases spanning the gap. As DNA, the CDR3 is TGTGCCAGCCGGGACACAGCCCGCTATGGCTACACCTTC. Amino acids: CASRDTARYGYTF.

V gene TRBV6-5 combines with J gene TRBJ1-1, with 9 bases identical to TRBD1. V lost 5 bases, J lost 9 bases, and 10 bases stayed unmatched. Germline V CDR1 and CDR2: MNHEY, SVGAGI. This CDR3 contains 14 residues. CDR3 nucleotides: TGTGCCAGCAGTCCGGGACAGGGCCTAATGAAAGCTTTCTTT. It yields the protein CASSPGQGLMKAFF.

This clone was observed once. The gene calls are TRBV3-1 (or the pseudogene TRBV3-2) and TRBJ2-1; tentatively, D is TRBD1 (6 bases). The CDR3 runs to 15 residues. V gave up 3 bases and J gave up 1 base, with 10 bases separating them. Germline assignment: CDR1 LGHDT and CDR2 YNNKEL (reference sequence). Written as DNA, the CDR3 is TGTGCCAGCAGCCATTCAGGGGAATCCTACAATGAGCAGTTCTTC. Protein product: CASSHSGESYNEQFF.

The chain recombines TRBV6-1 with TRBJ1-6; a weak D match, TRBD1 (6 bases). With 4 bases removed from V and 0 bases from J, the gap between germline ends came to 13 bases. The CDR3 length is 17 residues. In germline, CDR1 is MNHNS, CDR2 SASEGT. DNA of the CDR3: TGTGCCAGCAGTGCTTGGACAGATAGCTCCTATAATTCACCCCTCCACTTT. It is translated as CASSAWTDSSYNSPLHF.

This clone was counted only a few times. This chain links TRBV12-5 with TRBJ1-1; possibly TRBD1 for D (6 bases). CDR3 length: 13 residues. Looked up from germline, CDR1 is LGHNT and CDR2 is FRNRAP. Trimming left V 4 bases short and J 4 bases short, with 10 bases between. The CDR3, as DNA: TGTGCTAGTGGTTCTACAGGGCGCACTGAAGCTTTCTTT. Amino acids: CASGSTGRTEAFF.

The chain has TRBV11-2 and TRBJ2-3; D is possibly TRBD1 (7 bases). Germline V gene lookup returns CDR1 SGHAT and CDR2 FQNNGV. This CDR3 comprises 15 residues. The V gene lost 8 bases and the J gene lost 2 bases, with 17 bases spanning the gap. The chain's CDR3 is CASSGGWDSTDTQYF. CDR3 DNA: TGTGCCAGCTCAGGGGGTTGGGACTCCACAGATACGCAGTATTTT.

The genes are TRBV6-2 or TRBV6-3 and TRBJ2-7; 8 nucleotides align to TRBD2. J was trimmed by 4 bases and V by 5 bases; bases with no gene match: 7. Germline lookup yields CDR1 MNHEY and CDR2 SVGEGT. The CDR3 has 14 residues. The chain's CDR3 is CASSTQREGYEQYV. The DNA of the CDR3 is TGTGCCAGCAGTACCCAACGGGAGGGGTACGAGCAGTACGTC.

The CDR3 reads CASSQANGQPQHF. CDR3 DNA sequence: TGTGCCAGCAGCCAGGCCAACGGGCAGCCCCAGCATTTT. This chain links TRBV4-2 with TRBJ1-5, with D unresolved. Germline V gene data show CDR1 as LGHNA and CDR2 as YNFKEQ. V lost 3 bases to trimming and J lost 7 bases, with 10 bases between them. The CDR3 is 13 residues long.

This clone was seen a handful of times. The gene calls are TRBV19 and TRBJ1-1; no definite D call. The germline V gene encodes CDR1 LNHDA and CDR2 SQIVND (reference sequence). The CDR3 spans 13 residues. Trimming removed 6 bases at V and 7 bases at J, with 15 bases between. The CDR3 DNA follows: TGTGCCAGTAGGACATCTGGAGCGGTTGAAGCTTTCTTT. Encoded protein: CASRTSGAVEAFF.

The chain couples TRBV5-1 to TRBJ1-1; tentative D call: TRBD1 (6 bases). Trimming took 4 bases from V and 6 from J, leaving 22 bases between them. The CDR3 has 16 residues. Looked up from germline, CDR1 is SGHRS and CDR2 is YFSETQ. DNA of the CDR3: TGCGCCAGCAGCCCCGAGGGGGGGAGGCGGGTGGCTGAAGCTTTCTTT. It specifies CASSPEGGRRVAEAFF. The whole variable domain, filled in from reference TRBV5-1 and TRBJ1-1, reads KAGVTQTPRYLIKTRGQQVTLSCSPISGHRSVSWYQQTPGQGLQFLFEYFSETQRNKGNFPGRFSGRQFSNSRSEMNVSTLELGDSALYLCASSPEGGRRVAEAFFGQGTRLTVV.

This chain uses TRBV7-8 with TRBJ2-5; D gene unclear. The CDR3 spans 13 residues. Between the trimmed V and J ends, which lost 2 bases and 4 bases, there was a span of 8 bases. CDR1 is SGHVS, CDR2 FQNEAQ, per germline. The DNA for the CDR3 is TGTGCCAGCAGCTTATCAGGCCCAGAGACCCAGTACTTC. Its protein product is CASSLSGPETQYF. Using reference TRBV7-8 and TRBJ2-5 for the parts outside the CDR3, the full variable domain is GAGVSQSPRYKVAKRGQDVALRCDPISGHVSLFWYQQALGQGPEFLTYFQNEAQLDKSGLPSDRFFAERPEGSVSTLKIQRTQQEDSAVYLCASSLSGPETQYFGPGTRLLVL.

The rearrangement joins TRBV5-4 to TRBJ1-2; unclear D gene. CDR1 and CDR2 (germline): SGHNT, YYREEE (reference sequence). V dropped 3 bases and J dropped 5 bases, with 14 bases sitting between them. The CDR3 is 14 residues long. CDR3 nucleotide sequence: TGTGCCAGCAGCTCCCGGTCAGGATTATATGGCTACACCTTC. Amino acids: CASSSRSGLYGYTF.

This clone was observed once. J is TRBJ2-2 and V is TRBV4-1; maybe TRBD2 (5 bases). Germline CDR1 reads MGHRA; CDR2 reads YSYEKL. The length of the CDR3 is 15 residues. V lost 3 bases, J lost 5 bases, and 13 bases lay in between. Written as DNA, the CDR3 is TGCGCCAGCAGCCAGATTACGGGGTGGACCGGGGAGCTGTTTTTT. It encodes CASSQITGWTGELFF.

Written as DNA, the CDR3 is TGTGCCAGTAGCCCTCCAGGGGAGCAGTTCTTC. This translates into CASSPPGEQFF. This sequence joins TRBV19 and TRBJ2-1; D is possibly TRBD1 (5 bases). This CDR3 region has 11 residues. CDR1 and CDR2 from the germline V gene are LNHDA and SQIVND (reference sequence). V was shortened by 6 bases and J by 10 bases, with 10 bases between the two germline ends.

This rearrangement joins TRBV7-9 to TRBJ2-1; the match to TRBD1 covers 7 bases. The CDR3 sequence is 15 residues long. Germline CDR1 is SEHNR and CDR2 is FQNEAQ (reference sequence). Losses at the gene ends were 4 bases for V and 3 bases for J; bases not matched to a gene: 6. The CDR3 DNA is TGTGCCAGCAGCTCCTACAGGGGCCTCTACAATGAGCAGTTCTTC. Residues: CASSSYRGLYNEQFF.

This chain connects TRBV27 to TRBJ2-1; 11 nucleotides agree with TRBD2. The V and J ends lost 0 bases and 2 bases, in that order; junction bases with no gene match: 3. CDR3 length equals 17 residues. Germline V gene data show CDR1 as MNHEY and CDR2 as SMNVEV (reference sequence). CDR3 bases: TGTGCCAGCAGTTTATCCCCGGGACTAGCGGCCTACAATGAGCAGTTCTTC. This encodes CASSLSPGLAAYNEQFF.

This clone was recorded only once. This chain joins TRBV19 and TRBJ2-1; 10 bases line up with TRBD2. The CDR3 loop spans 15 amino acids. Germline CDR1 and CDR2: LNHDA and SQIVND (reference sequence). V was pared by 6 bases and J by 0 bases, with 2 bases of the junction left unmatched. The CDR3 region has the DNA TGTGCCAGTAGACTAGCGGGGAGCTCCTACAATGAGCAGTTCTTC. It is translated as CASRLAGSSYNEQFF.

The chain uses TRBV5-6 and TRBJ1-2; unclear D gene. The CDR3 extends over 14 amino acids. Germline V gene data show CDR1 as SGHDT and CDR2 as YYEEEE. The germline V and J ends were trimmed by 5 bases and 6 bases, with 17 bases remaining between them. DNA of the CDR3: TGTGCCAGCAGTCCCGGGGAGGGAGTCCATGGCTACACCTTC. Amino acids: CASSPGEGVHGYTF.

The CDR3 DNA sequence: TGTGCCAGCAGTTCCGCTAATCTGTATGGCTACACCTTC. Protein product: CASSSANLYGYTF. The rearrangement links TRBV12-3 or TRBV12-4 to TRBJ1-2; D is unclear. The CDR3 covers 13 residues. V was clipped by 4 bases and J by 5 bases, with 11 bases between them.

In nucleotides, the CDR3 is TGTGCCAGCAGCCTGAGTGGGGCCTTGGGGACTGAAGCTTTCTTT. The encoded protein is CASSLSGALGTEAFF. This chain joins TRBV5-4 and TRBJ1-1; possible D gene TRBD1, 5 bases. This CDR3 contains 15 residues. CDR1 and CDR2 from the germline V gene are SGHNT and YYREEE (reference sequence). Trimming removed 4 bases at V and 5 bases at J, with 18 bases between.

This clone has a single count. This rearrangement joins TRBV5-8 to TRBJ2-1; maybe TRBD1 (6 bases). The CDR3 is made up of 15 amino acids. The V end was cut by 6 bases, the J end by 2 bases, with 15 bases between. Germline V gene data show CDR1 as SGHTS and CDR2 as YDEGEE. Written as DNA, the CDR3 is TGTGCCAGCAAACAGGGTGAACGGACCTACAATGAGCAGTTCTTC. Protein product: CASKQGERTYNEQFF.

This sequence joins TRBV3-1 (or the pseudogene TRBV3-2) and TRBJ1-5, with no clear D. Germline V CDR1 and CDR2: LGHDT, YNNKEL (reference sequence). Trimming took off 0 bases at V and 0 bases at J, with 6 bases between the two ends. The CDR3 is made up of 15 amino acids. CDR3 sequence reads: CASSQEGGSNQPQHF. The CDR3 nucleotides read TGTGCCAGCAGCCAAGAAGGCGGTAGCAATCAGCCCCAGCATTTT.